This T cell receptor beta chain was captured in a study of blood T cells in healthy people across ages. General study findings and limits: With naive T cell percentage, TCR beta diversity showed a strong correlation. Naive CD4+ cell counts and diversity both ran higher in long-lived than in aged donors. Changes in expanded clonotypes were possibly confounded, as the CMV status of donors was unknown.

This CDR3 has 14 amino acids. From germline, CDR1 is DFQATT and CDR2 SNEGSKA (reference sequence). Trimming cost V 0 bases and J 7 bases, with 13 bases left between them. This clonotype was found a few times. Its antigen is not identified. With a J-beta primer mix and a sample-barcoded 5' primer, a second PCR ran about 7 to 11 cycles. TCRdb redid the calling of the 5' RACE reads with MiXCR, one entry per CDR3 protein. This sample has about 1.4 million distinct CDR3 sequences, with approximately 59% found just once. This TCR came from a man aged 18 to 30 in good health. The rearrangement joins TRBV20-1 to TRBJ2-1; D unresolved. Sequenced: blood. The chain's CDR3 is CSARDLHPDNEQFF. DNA of the CDR3: TGCAGTGCTAGAGATCTGCACCCAGATAATGAGCAGTTCTTC.